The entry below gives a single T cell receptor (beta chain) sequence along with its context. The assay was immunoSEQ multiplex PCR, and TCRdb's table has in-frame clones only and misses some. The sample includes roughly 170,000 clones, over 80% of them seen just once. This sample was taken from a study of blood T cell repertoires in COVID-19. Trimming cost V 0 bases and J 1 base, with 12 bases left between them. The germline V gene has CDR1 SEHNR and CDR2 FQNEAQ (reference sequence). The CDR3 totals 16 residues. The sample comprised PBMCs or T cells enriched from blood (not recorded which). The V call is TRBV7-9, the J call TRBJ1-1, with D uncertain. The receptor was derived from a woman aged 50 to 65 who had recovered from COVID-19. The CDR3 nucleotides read TGTGCCAGCAGCTTAGCGCTTAGACAAGGGAACACTGAAGCTTTCTTT. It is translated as CASSLALRQGNTEAFF. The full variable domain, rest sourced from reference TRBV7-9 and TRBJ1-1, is DTGVSQNPRHKITKRGQNVTFRCDPISEHNRLYWYRQTLGQGPEFLTYFQNEAQLEKSRLLSDRFSAERPKGSFSTLEIQRTEQGDSAMYLCASSLALRQGNTEAFFGQGTRLTVV.